The rows below give T cell receptor beta chains drawn from one sample of a study of cytomegalovirus exposure and HLA in healthy donors. Repertoires were generated with immunoSEQ multiplex PCR, while TCRdb's copy carries only in-frame clones and drops some. Here the sample spans around 150,000 clones, over 75% being singletons. Material: PBMCs. The receptors originated from a human donor in good health. CDR3s include the opening cysteine and the closing phenylalanine or tryptophan. The D gene is left open where the match is weak. Expanded clones are given a class, and other clones once, few, many or no size at all.

d_gene,j_gene,len,abundance,v_gene,CDR3nt,CDR3aa
TRBD1,TRBJ1-6,15,few,TRBV5-1,TGCGCCAGCAGCTCCACAGGGGCAGGAAATTCACCCCTCCACTTT,CASSSTGAGNSPLHF
TRBD1,TRBJ1-1,15,.,TRBV6-5,TGTGCCAGCAGTTACTCGGGACAGGGGGCCACTGAAGCTTTCTTT,CASSYSGQGATEAFF
.,TRBJ1-1,13,once,TRBV27,TGTGCCAGCAGTTTAGGAGCGAACACTGAAGCTTTCTTT,CASSLGANTEAFF
TRBD1,TRBJ1-2,18,.,TRBV7-2,TGTGCCAGCAGCCAAGACAGGGGGCTAGTATACCAAAGGGGAGGCTACACCTTC,CASSQDRGLVYQRGGYTF
.,TRBJ1-1,15,.,TRBV4-2,TGTGCCAGCAGCCAAGGTCGACAGATGAACACTGAAGCTTTCTTT,CASSQGRQMNTEAFF
.,TRBJ2-7,14,.,TRBV6-6,TGTGCCAGCAGTAACAGGGTGCCCCCCTACGAGCAGTACTTC,CASSNRVPPYEQYF
TRBD1,TRBJ1-4,15,.,TRBV10-3,TGTGCCATCAGTGAGTCAGGACAGGGAAATGGAAAACTGTTTTTT,CAISESGQGNGKLFF
TRBD1,TRBJ1-5,16,.,TRBV7-9,TGTGCCAGCAGTCTAACAACAGGGGTTGGAAATCAGCCCCAGCATTTT,CASSLTTGVGNQPQHF
.,TRBJ2-5,15,.,TRBV27,TGTGCCAGCAGTTCCCTCCAGGGGTACCAAGAGACCCAGTACTTC,CASSSLQGYQETQYF
.,TRBJ2-3,16,.,TRBV5-1,TGCGCCAGCAGCTGGTCGGTAGGAGGGGGCACAGATACGCAGTATTTT,CASSWSVGGGTDTQYF
.,TRBJ1-4,16,.,TRBV15,TGTGCCACCAGCAGAGATCTAGGGAGAACTAATGAAAAACTGTTTTTT,CATSRDLGRTNEKLFF
TRBD1,TRBJ1-2,14,.,TRBV5-1,TGCGCCAGCAGCCCGAGACAGGGTGAAGATGGCTACACCTTC,CASSPRQGEDGYTF
.,TRBJ2-6,16,few,TRBV5-1,TGCGCCAGCAGCTTTCGACAGAACTCTGGGGCCAACGTCCTGACTTTC,CASSFRQNSGANVLTF
.,TRBJ1-2,13,.,TRBV10-3,TGTGCCATCAGTGAGCCAGAGGACTATGGCTACACCTTC,CAISEPEDYGYTF
TRBD2,TRBJ2-7,15,.,TRBV4-2,TGTGCCAGCAGCCAAGATGCTAGCGGGGGATACGAGCAGTACTTC,CASSQDASGGYEQYF
TRBD1,TRBJ2-7,13,.,TRBV4-3,TGCGCCAGCAGTCCGACAGGGATGGGGGAGCAGTACTTC,CASSPTGMGEQYF
.,TRBJ1-2,15,.,TRBV4-3,TGCGCCAGCAGCCAAGAACCTAATACTAAAGGTAGCTACACCTTC,CASSQEPNTKGSYTF
.,TRBJ1-2,14,.,TRBV2,TGTGCCAGCAGTGAAGTGTCGGGTTCCTATGGCTACACCTTC,CASSEVSGSYGYTF
TRBD2,TRBJ2-7,15,.,TRBV10-3,TGTGCCATCAGTGGTTCTAGCGGGGGCCTCTACGAGCAGTACTTC,CAISGSSGGLYEQYF
TRBD2,TRBJ2-7,15,once,TRBV11-3,TGTGCCAGCAGCGCATACGAGACTAGCGGCCGCGAGCAGTACTTC,CASSAYETSGREQYF
.,TRBJ1-5,15,.,TRBV4-3,TGCGCCAGCAGCCAATACGGCAGGTCGGATCAGCCCCAGCATTTT,CASSQYGRSDQPQHF
TRBD2,TRBJ2-5,16,.,TRBV27,TGTGCCAGCAGTTTTCGGTTCGGCGGGGGGGCCGGGGAGCAGTACTTC,CASSFRFGGGAGEQYF
TRBD1,TRBJ1-6,15,.,TRBV4-3,TGCGCCAGCAGCTCAGGACAGGGGCGTAATTCACCCCTCCACTTT,CASSSGQGRNSPLHF
.,TRBJ2-1,15,.,TRBV10-1,TGCGCCAGCAGTGATGAACGGCGGGGGCCGGAAGAGCAGTTCTTC,CASSDERRGPEEQFF
.,TRBJ2-7,13,.,TRBV11-2,TGTGCCAGCAGCTTAGGAGGGATCTACGAGCAGTACTTC,CASSLGGIYEQYF
TRBD1,TRBJ1-5,15,once,TRBV7-2,TGTGCCAGCAGCATGACAGGGGATAGCAATCAGCCCCAGCATTTT,CASSMTGDSNQPQHF
.,TRBJ2-2,16,.,TRBV4-1,TGCGCCAGCAGCCAAGCTACAGGGTCGAGCACCGGGGAGCTGTTTTTT,CASSQATGSSTGELFF
TRBD1,TRBJ1-6,16,.,TRBV11-2,TGTGCCAGCAGCTTCGGACAGGGGGGGCCAAATTCACCCCTCCACTTT,CASSFGQGGPNSPLHF
TRBD2,TRBJ2-1,15,.,TRBV7-9,TGTGCCAGCAGCCTAGCGGGGGGGCCGGGAAATGAGCAGTTCTTC,CASSLAGGPGNEQFF
.,TRBJ2-2,13,.,TRBV6-1,TGTGCCAGCAGTGGTCTGGAGACCGGGGAGCTGTTTTTT,CASSGLETGELFF
TRBD1,TRBJ1-1,13,.,TRBV6-4,TGTGCCAGCAGTGACACAGGGGACACTGAAGCTTTCTTT,CASSDTGDTEAFF
.,TRBJ1-5,13,.,TRBV7-9,TGTGCCAGCAGTCTGGAGGGTGACCAGCCCCAGCATTTT,CASSLEGDQPQHF
.,TRBJ2-1,15,once,TRBV2,TGTGCCAGCAGTGAGGGCTTACGCTCCTACAATGAGCAGTTCTTC,CASSEGLRSYNEQFF
.,TRBJ1-4,12,.,TRBV5-1,TGCGCCAGCCAGGGGTCCCATGAAAAACTGTTTTTT,CASQGSHEKLFF
.,TRBJ1-4,13,few,TRBV4-3,TGCGCCAGCAGCCAAGACAGGGGCGGAAAACTGTTTTTT,CASSQDRGGKLFF
TRBD2,TRBJ2-2,16,.,TRBV2,TGTGCCAGCAGTGCCCGACTAGCGGGGGCCACCGGGGAGCTGTTTTTT,CASSARLAGATGELFF
TRBD2,TRBJ2-1,17,.,TRBV2,TGTGCCAGCCCTATCCAAGGGGTAGCGGGGGGGCGAGATGAGCAGTTCTTC,CASPIQGVAGGRDEQFF
.,TRBJ2-7,14,.,TRBV27,TGTGCCAGCAAACAACCGGGACACCCATACGAGCAGTACTTC,CASKQPGHPYEQYF
.,TRBJ1-2,15,once,TRBV6-5,TGTGCCAGCAGTTACGAGGGGACATCTAACTATGGCTACACCTTC,CASSYEGTSNYGYTF
TRBD1,TRBJ2-3,15,.,TRBV5-8,TGTGCCAGCAGCTTAGGACAGGGACGGACAGATACGCAGTATTTT,CASSLGQGRTDTQYF
.,TRBJ2-1,11,.,TRBV5-1,TGCGCCAGCAGCGACAATTTTGCCCAGTTCTTC,CASSDNFAQFF
.,TRBJ2-4,14,.,TRBV2,TGTGCCAGCAGTGGTCGTTTAGCCAAAAACATTCAGTACTTC,CASSGRLAKNIQYF
.,TRBJ2-6,19,few,TRBV5-6,TGTGCCAGCAGCTGGGCCTCGTGGGGGGTGAGCACTGGGGCCAACGTCCTGACTTTC,CASSWASWGVSTGANVLTF
TRBD1,TRBJ1-5,14,.,TRBV6-5,TGTGCCAGCAGTTACGAACAGGGGCACCAGCCCCAGCATTTT,CASSYEQGHQPQHF
TRBD2,TRBJ2-2,14,.,TRBV29-1,TGCAGCGTTTCGACTAGCGGGGGTTCGGGGGAGCTGTTTTTT,CSVSTSGGSGELFF
.,TRBJ1-1,14,few,TRBV6-6,TGTGCCAGCAGTTACTCAGGGGCGAACACTGAAGCTTTCTTT,CASSYSGANTEAFF